This TCR beta chain was recorded in a study of cytomegalovirus exposure and HLA in healthy donors. The CDR3 covers 16 residues. Germline V gives CDR1 KGHSH, CDR2 LQKENI. V lost 3 bases and J 1 base, leaving 10 bases between the germline ends. PCR involved 60 Vbeta and 13 Jbeta primers. The table came from immunoSEQ multiplex PCR; TCRdb's copy has only in-frame clones and leaves some out. Altogether around 160,000 clones are present, over 80% being singletons, with the ten largest covering about 1.4%. This clone occurred a few times. The chain uses TRBV18 and TRBJ2-6; no reliable D call. The material sequenced was PBMCs. The sequence came from a woman between 18 and 29 years old in good health and CMV-seronegative. CDR3 in amino acids: CASSPIGDSGANVLTF. The CDR3 DNA reads TGTGCCAGCTCACCGATCGGAGATTCTGGGGCCAACGTCCTGACTTTC.